This T cell receptor (beta chain) was found in a study of shared clonotypes between healthy human individuals. CDR1 is ENHRY and CDR2 is SYGVKD in the germline V gene. The germline V and J ends were trimmed by 6 bases and 1 base, with 20 bases remaining between them. The CDR3 has 17 amino acids. The genomic DNA of each subset was split evenly across several immunoSEQ plates. Original processing notes: Filtering differed, since immunoSEQ gave only junction sequences and no quality scores. Clones were sequenced by immunoSEQ multiplex PCR, and TCRdb holds only the in-frame ones, with some missing. V, J and clone size reflect that table, while D and trimming were determined from the DNA. Found here are around 700,000 clones, around four fifths of them singletons; the top ten hold under 2%.

The sequencing sample was made of memory CD4+ T cells sorted from blood. The sample's subset: CD45RA-negative fraction. The chain links TRBV10-3 to TRBJ2-3, with D possibly TRBD2 on 5 matching bases. This TCR was recovered from a woman between 25 and 40 years old in good health. The CDR3 DNA follows: TGTGCCATCAGCGACGGGATCTCCAACGATGGCACAGATACGCAGTATTTT. This encodes CAISDGISNDGTDTQYF.